Shown below are 27 T cell receptor beta chains from a single sample sequenced in a study of Graves' ophthalmopathy and Graves' hyperthyroidism. RNA transcripts were the source from which TCR beta CDR3 regions were amplified. Investigators did first-round RT-PCR with HTBI primers, then second-round multiplex PCR. TCRdb passed the multiplex PCR reads through MiXCR, listing each CDR3 protein once. The table has 45,000 to 60,000 distinct CDR3 sequences, roughly 47% seen once; the top ten hold roughly 5%. The sequencing input was peripheral blood. The receptor source for this set is an adult woman with Graves' ophthalmopathy.

The V gene is TRBV7-2, the J gene TRBJ2-2; 7 positions match TRBD1. V lost 5 bases to trimming and J lost 3 bases; unmatched junction nucleotides: 3. The CDR3 totals 14 residues. CDR1 is SGHTA, CDR2 FQGNSA, per germline. This CDR3 is CASSPQGDTGELFF. The CDR3, as DNA: TGTGCCAGCAGCCCCCAGGGGGACACCGGGGAGCTGTTTTTT. Combining the CDR3 with reference TRBV7-2 and TRBJ2-2 gives the whole variable domain GAGVSQSPSNKVTEKGKDVELRCDPISGHTALYWYRQSLGQGLEFLIYFQGNSAPDKSGLPSDRFSAERTGGSVSTLTIQRTQQEDSAVYLCASSPQGDTGELFFGEGSRLTVL.

The J gene is TRBJ1-3, the V gene TRBV7-4; 8 bases map to TRBD1. The length of the CDR3 is 19 residues. Germline V gene sequence: CDR1 SGHVT, CDR2 SQSDAQ. After removal of 5 bases from V and 2 bases from J, the junction contained 17 bases not matched to a gene. CDR3 coding DNA: TGTGCCAGCAGCCCCCCAAAGCAACATTTACAGGGGGCTGGAAACACCATATATTTT. It yields the protein CASSPPKQHLQGAGNTIYF. Combining the CDR3 with reference TRBV7-4 and TRBJ1-3 gives the whole variable domain GAGVSQSPRYKVAKRGRDVALRCDSISGHVTLYWYRQTLGQGSEVLTYSQSDAQRDKSGRPSGRFSAERPERSVSTLKIQRTEQGDSAVYLCASSPPKQHLQGAGNTIYFGEGSWLTVV.

The rearrangement joins TRBV6-1 to TRBJ1-4, with 8 nucleotides matching TRBD1. This CDR3 has 16 amino acids. Germline V gene data show CDR1 as MNHNS and CDR2 as SASEGT. V was pared by 5 bases and J by 4 bases, with 9 bases of the junction left unmatched. The CDR3 region is CASSYRQGLGNEKLFF. The CDR3 DNA is TGTGCCAGCAGTTACCGACAGGGGTTGGGTAATGAAAAACTGTTTTTT.

This clonotype has ten or more counts. The V and J genes are TRBV6-1 and TRBJ1-3; 7 bases are shared with TRBD1. Germline values: CDR1 MNHNS, CDR2 SASEGT. The CDR3 covers 15 residues. The V segment lost 2 bases and the J segment 1 base; nucleotides outside the gene matches: 2. CDR3 residues: CASSELDRSGNTIYF. The CDR3 DNA sequence: TGTGCCAGCAGTGAACTGGACAGGTCTGGAAACACCATATATTTT.

This clonotype has only one observation. The rearrangement joins TRBV20-1 to TRBJ1-6, with 7 bases that match TRBD1. The V and J ends lost 6 bases and 9 bases, in that order; junction bases with no gene match: 14. The CDR3 extends over 15 amino acids. Germline CDR1 and CDR2: DFQATT and SNEGSKA (reference sequence). CDR3 in amino acids: CSASSNEGAISPLHF. CDR3 DNA sequence: TGCAGTGCCAGCAGCAATGAGGGGGCAATTTCACCCCTCCACTTT.

This clonotype is judged medium-sized (0.01 to 0.1%). The chain is built from TRBV5-6 and TRBJ1-6, with TRBD1 as a possible D gene (5 bases). This CDR3 contains 15 residues. Germline-derived CDR1 and CDR2 are SGHDT and YYEEEE. The V and J ends lost 0 bases and 10 bases respectively, with 14 bases between them. Here the CDR3 reads CASSLAGQGVSPLHF. In nucleotides, the CDR3 is TGTGCCAGCAGCTTGGCAGGTCAGGGTGTATCACCCCTCCACTTT.

This clonotype has ten or more counts. The CDR3 here is CASSPDGRGWAGELFF. The DNA of the CDR3 is TGTGCCAGCAGCCCTGACGGCCGGGGCTGGGCCGGGGAGCTGTTTTTT. This chain uses TRBV9 with TRBJ2-2; D may correspond to TRBD1 or TRBD2 (5 bases each). Trimming shortened V by 4 bases and J by 6 bases, and 19 bases separated the two germline ends. The CDR3 is 16 residues long. Germline values: CDR1 SGDLS, CDR2 YYNGEE.

This clonotype was seen at least ten times. The chain carries TRBV9 and TRBJ2-7; 10 positions agree with TRBD1. Germline CDR1 reads SGDLS; CDR2 reads YYNGEE. Trimming took 0 bases from V and 6 from J; bases not matched to a gene: 6. There are 15 residues in the CDR3. CDR3 region: CASSVAGQGGSEQYF. CDR3 DNA sequence: TGTGCCAGCAGCGTAGCCGGACAGGGGGGATCCGAGCAGTACTTC.

The chain employs TRBV7-8 and TRBJ2-2; tentative D call: TRBD2 (6 bases). V gave up 3 bases and J gave up 7 bases, with 12 bases separating them. The CDR3 has 14 residues. From germline, CDR1 is SGHVS and CDR2 FQNEAQ. The CDR3 nucleotides read TGTGCCAGCAGCTTCATGGTCGGGGGCGGGGAGCTGTTTTTT. Translated, it gives CASSFMVGGGELFF. The variable domain in full, with the rest retrieved from reference TRBV7-8 and TRBJ2-2, is GAGVSQSPRYKVAKRGQDVALRCDPISGHVSLFWYQQALGQGPEFLTYFQNEAQLDKSGLPSDRFFAERPEGSVSTLKIQRTQQEDSAVYLCASSFMVGGGELFFGEGSRLTVL.

The J gene is TRBJ2-1, the V gene TRBV15, with D perhaps TRBD1 (6 bases). Germline V gene lookup returns CDR1 LNHNV and CDR2 YYDKDF (reference sequence). The CDR3 totals 14 residues. Trimming left V 3 bases short and J 8 bases short, with 14 bases between. The CDR3 DNA is TGTGCCACCAGCAGCCCAGGGGAGAGGGATGAGCAGTTCTTC. Its translation is CATSSPGERDEQFF.

CDR3: CASRLTSWSNEQFF. CDR3 nucleotides: TGTGCCAGCAGGCTGACTAGTTGGAGCAATGAGCAGTTCTTC. V usage is TRBV27 and J usage is TRBJ2-1; TRBD2 might be the D (6 bases). V lost 6 bases to trimming and J lost 6 bases, with 15 bases between them. The CDR3 is made up of 14 amino acids. Per the germline V gene, CDR1 is MNHEY and CDR2 is SMNVEV (reference sequence).

In the case of this clonotype: Possible read error: a much larger clone is one base away. The chain carries TRBV6-1 and TRBJ2-7; D may correspond to TRBD1 or TRBD2 (5 bases each). V was pared by 8 bases and J by 2 bases, with 16 bases between. There are 14 residues in the CDR3. Germline CDR1 reads MNHNS; CDR2 reads SASEGT. The CDR3 is CASGPGRIAYEQYF. The CDR3 nucleotides read TGTGCCAGCGGTCCGGGACGCATCGCCTACGAGCAGTACTTC.

This chain links TRBV7-2 with TRBJ2-1, with 10 bases that match TRBD1. The CDR3 runs to 15 residues. The germline CDR1 and CDR2 sequences are SGHTA and FQGNSA. The V and J ends lost 3 bases and 3 bases, in that order; junction bases with no gene match: 2. The CDR3 DNA is TGTGCCAGCAGCTTGGGACAGGGGTACTACAATGAGCAGTTCTTC. Protein sequence: CASSLGQGYYNEQFF.

This chain links TRBV19 with TRBJ2-7; TRBD2 aligns across 13 bases. CDR1 LNHDA and CDR2 SQIVND come from the germline V gene (reference sequence). The length of the CDR3 is 16 residues. Losses at the gene ends were 5 bases for V and 4 bases for J; bases not matched to a gene: 8. DNA for the CDR3: TGTGCCAGTAGTGCAGGGACTAGCGGGAATAGGTACGAGCAGTACTTC. It encodes CASSAGTSGNRYEQYF.

The CDR3 sequence is CASSVHREIDTEAFF. DNA for the CDR3: TGTGCCAGTAGTGTCCACAGGGAAATCGACACTGAAGCTTTCTTT. The chain is built from TRBV19 and TRBJ1-1, with D possibly matching TRBD1 (6 bases). Germline CDR1 reads LNHDA; CDR2 reads SQIVND (reference sequence). The CDR3 sequence is 15 residues long. V lost 5 bases to trimming and J lost 3 bases, with 16 bases between them.

The J gene is TRBJ2-7, the V gene TRBV5-5, with 9 bases identical to TRBD2. The CDR3 runs to 17 residues. V gave up 0 bases and J gave up 0 bases; unmatched junction bases: 7. From germline, CDR1 is SGHKS and CDR2 YYEKEE (reference sequence). CDR3 residues: CASSLVGSGGSSYEQYF. CDR3 nucleotides: TGTGCCAGCAGCTTGGTCGGGAGCGGGGGGAGCTCCTACGAGCAGTACTTC.

The chain combines TRBV29-1 with TRBJ2-3; D unclear. Germline V CDR1 and CDR2: SQVTM, ANQGSEA. The CDR3 is 13 residues long. For the CDR3, the DNA is TGCAGTTTATGGTCCGGGCAGGCAGATACGCAGTATTTT. It codes for CSLWSGQADTQYF.

This clonotype was observed many times. The chain links TRBV5-8 to TRBJ2-5, with D maybe TRBD2 (6 bases). Per the germline V gene, CDR1 is SGHTS and CDR2 is YDEGEE. The CDR3 totals 15 residues. The germline V and J ends were trimmed by 2 bases and 5 bases, with 16 bases remaining between them. CDR3 sequence: CASSFGTGGSETQYF. The CDR3 DNA is TGTGCCAGCAGCTTTGGGACCGGGGGTTCGGAGACCCAGTACTTC.

This clonotype was counted ten times or more. The CDR3: CASSLDGGTEAFF. The CDR3 nucleotides read TGCGCCAGCAGCCTAGACGGCGGCACTGAAGCTTTCTTT. The chain carries TRBV5-1 and TRBJ1-1; D remains unclear. This CDR3 contains 13 residues. The V gene's germline CDR1 is SGHRS and CDR2 YFSETQ. V dropped 4 bases and J dropped 4 bases, with 11 bases sitting between them.

Points on this clonotype: The conserved phenylalanine or tryptophan normally closing the CDR3 is absent here, so this likely arose from a read error. The chain links TRBV9 to TRBJ2-1; 9 bases align to TRBD1. Germline V gene data show CDR1 as SGDLS and CDR2 as YYNGEE. V was clipped by 5 bases and J by 4 bases; unmatched bases: 4. The CDR3 has 14 residues. As DNA, the CDR3 is TGTGCCAGCAGGGAGGGGACAGGGTACAATGAGCAGTTCTGC. Translation: CASREGTGYNEQFC.

Note on this clonotype: A clone one base away is much larger, so this may be a read error. The CDR3 bases are TGTGCCAGCGGAACTACAGGGGATCCCTCAGGTACGCAGTATTTT. Protein product: CASGTTGDPSGTQYF. This chain connects TRBV28 to TRBJ2-3; 7 bases agree with TRBD1. This CDR3 is 15 amino acids long. Germline CDR1 and CDR2: MDHEN and SYDVKM. Unmatched junction bases numbered 16, after V lost 8 bases and J lost 8 bases.

Only a few counts were recorded for this clonotype. J is TRBJ2-7 and V is TRBV7-2; TRBD2 matches at 13 bases. The CDR3 runs to 16 residues. Germline CDR1 and CDR2: SGHTA and FQGNSA. Unmatched junction bases numbered 2, after V lost 1 base and J lost 2 bases. The CDR3 nucleotides read TGTGCCAGCAGCTTAGAAACTAGCGGGAGGGCCTACGAGCAGTACTTC. Its translation is CASSLETSGRAYEQYF. The full variable domain, completed using reference TRBV7-2 and TRBJ2-7, is GAGVSQSPSNKVTEKGKDVELRCDPISGHTALYWYRQSLGQGLEFLIYFQGNSAPDKSGLPSDRFSAERTGGSVSTLTIQRTQQEDSAVYLCASSLETSGRAYEQYFGPGTRLTVT.

This clonotype was detected many times. The chain recombines TRBV11-2 with TRBJ2-1, with 8 nucleotides matching TRBD2. Per the germline V gene, CDR1 is SGHAT and CDR2 is FQNNGV. This CDR3 has 15 residues. V lost 5 bases and J lost 7; bases outside the gene matches: 10. The CDR3 DNA reads as TGTGCCAGCAGCCTGTGGGCAGCGGGAGTTAATGAGCAGTTCTTC. It is translated as CASSLWAAGVNEQFF.

This clonotype has a count of ten or more. The chain couples TRBV4-3 to TRBJ1-4; maybe TRBD1 (5 bases). CDR3 size: 14 residues. Germline loops: CDR1 LGHNA, CDR2 YSLEER. V lost 1 base to trimming and J lost 7 bases, with 10 bases between them. CDR3 sequence reads: CASSQVWGLEKLFF. DNA for the CDR3: TGCGCCAGCAGCCAAGTATGGGGCCTTGAAAAACTGTTTTTT.

This rearrangement joins TRBV15 to TRBJ2-7; TRBD2 aligns across 13 bases. The CDR3 sequence is 22 residues long. J lost 6 bases, V lost 1 base, and 24 bases had no gene match. The germline CDR1 and CDR2 sequences are LNHNV and YYDKDF (reference sequence). The CDR3 DNA is TGTGCCACCAGCAGAGGCCTCCCCACCAGAACTAGACTAGCGGGAGGAGCTGTCGAGCAGTACTTC. Amino acid sequence: CATSRGLPTRTRLAGGAVEQYF. Combining the CDR3 with reference TRBV15 and TRBJ2-7 gives the whole variable domain DAMVIQNPRYQVTQFGKPVTLSCSQTLNHNVMYWYQQKSSQAPKLLFHYYDKDFNNEADTPDNFQSRRPNTSFCFLDIRSPGLGDTAMYLCATSRGLPTRTRLAGGAVEQYFGPGTRLTVT.

The chain couples TRBV2 to TRBJ2-3; the D gene is possibly TRBD2 (5 bases). The germline V and J ends were trimmed by 6 bases and 4 bases, with 17 bases remaining between them. CDR1 is SNHLY and CDR2 is FYNNEI in the germline V gene. CDR3 length: 15 residues. The CDR3 nucleotides read TGTGCCAGCAGAGAATCAGCGGCAGGTCCAGATACGCAGTATTTT. It encodes CASRESAAGPDTQYF.

The chain joins TRBV7-4 to TRBJ1-2; 8 nucleotides match TRBD1. The V and J ends lost 2 bases and 8 bases, in that order; junction bases with no gene match: 10. CDR1 is SGHVT and CDR2 is SQSDAQ in the germline V gene. The CDR3 consists of 15 residues. CDR3 nucleotides: TGTGCCAGCAGCTTAACCGGGACAGGTTCGGGAGGCTACACCTTC. Amino acids: CASSLTGTGSGGYTF.